The T cell receptor beta chain under discussion was sequenced for a study of blood T cell repertoires in COVID-19. Overall study context: Samples of COVID-19 (acute and convalescent) were obtained from the United States, Italy and Spain. The analysed material was cDNA or gDNA that came from T cells, B-cell-depleted T cells, or PBMCs.

Germline CDR1 reads KGHSH; CDR2 reads LQKENI. Trimming cost V 8 bases and J 4 bases; bases outside gene matches: 7. The CDR3 totals 13 residues. In the source study's methods: Nucleated cell counts were estimated from reference gene primer amplification. Data came from immunoSEQ multiplex PCR; TCRdb stores just in-frame clones and leaves some out. V, J and clone size reflect that table, while D and trimming were determined from the DNA. The profile shows roughly 42,000 clones, roughly 85% of them singletons. This clone was counted a single time. Sequenced material: peripheral blood. The chain couples TRBV18 to TRBJ2-5, with 7 bases lining up with TRBD1. This TCR derives from a woman in her sixties or seventies in a cohort sampled during active COVID-19. In DNA form, the CDR3 reads TGTGCCAGCAAACAGGGGCCTGGAGAGACCCAGTACTTC. This sequence encodes CASKQGPGETQYF.